Given below is one TCR beta chain in context. Its specificity is not known. The CDR3 contains 16 residues. The germline CDR1 and CDR2 sequences are KGHSH and LQKENI. V lost 2 bases, J lost 6 bases, and 17 bases lay in between. These data belong to a study of cytotoxic CD8 clonotypes in ibrutinib-treated CLL. Study-wide context: Partial responders approximately 24, complete 2; roughly 12 progressed and approximately 15 stayed in remission by median 68 months. With a range of 6 to 36, the median treatment time before response samples were taken was approximately 12 months. General study results and limits: Few clonotypes were public, and these shrank or held steady under treatment. Sustained-remission and progressing patients were not sampled at matched times.

Sequencing was performed with immunoSEQ multiplex PCR; in TCRdb, only in-frame clones are kept and a portion is missing. Of under 150,000 clones listed, less than 95% are singletons. The chain links TRBV18 to TRBJ1-5; D might be TRBD1 (6 bases). The origin of this receptor is a human donor with chronic lymphocytic leukemia. The sequencing used PBMCs, collected after 12 months of ibrutinib treatment. This CDR3 reads CASSPERPGAPQPQHF. The CDR3, as DNA: TGTGCCAGCTCACCAGAGAGGCCGGGGGCCCCTCAGCCCCAGCATTTT.